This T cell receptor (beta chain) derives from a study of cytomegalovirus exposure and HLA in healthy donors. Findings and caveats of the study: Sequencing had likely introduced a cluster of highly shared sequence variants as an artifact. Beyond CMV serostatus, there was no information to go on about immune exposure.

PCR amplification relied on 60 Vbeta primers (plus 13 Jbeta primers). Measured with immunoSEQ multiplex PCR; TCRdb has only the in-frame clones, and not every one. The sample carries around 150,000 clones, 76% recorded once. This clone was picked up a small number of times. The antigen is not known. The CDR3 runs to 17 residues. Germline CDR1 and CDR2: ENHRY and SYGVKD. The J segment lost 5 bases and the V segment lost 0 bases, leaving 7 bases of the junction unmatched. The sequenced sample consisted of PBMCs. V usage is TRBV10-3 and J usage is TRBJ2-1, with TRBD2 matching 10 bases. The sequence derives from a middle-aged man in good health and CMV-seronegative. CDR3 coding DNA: TGTGCCATCAGTGAGTCGTTTAGCGGGGGGCTCCACAATGAGCAGTTCTTC. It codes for CAISESFSGGLHNEQFF.